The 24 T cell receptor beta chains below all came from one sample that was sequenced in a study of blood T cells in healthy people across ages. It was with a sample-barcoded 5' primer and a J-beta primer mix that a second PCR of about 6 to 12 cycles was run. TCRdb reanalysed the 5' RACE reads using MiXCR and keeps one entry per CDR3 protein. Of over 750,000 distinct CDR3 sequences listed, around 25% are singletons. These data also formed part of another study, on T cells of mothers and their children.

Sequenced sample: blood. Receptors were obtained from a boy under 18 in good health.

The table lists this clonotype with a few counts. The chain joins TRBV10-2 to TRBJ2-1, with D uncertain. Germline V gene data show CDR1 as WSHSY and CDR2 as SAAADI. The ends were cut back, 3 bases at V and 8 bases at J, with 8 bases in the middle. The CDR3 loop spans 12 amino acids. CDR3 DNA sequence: TGCGCCAGCAGTGAAGTTGAGTATGAGCAGTTCTTC. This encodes CASSEVEYEQFF.

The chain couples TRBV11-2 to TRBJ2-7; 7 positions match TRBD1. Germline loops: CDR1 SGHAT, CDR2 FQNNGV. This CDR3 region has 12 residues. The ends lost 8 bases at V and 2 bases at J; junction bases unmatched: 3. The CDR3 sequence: CASDQGAYEQYF. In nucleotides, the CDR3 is TGTGCCAGCGATCAGGGGGCCTACGAGCAGTACTTC.

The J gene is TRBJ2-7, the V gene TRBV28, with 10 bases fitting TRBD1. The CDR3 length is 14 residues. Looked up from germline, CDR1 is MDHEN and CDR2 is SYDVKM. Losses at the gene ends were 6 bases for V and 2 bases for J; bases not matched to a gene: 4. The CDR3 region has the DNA TGTGCCAGCAGGTCCGGGACAGGGGCCTACGAGCAGTACTTC. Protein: CASRSGTGAYEQYF.

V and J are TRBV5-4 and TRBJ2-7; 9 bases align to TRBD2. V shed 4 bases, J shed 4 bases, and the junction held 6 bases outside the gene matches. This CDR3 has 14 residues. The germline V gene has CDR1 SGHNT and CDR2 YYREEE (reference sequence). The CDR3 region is CASSTGLAQYEQYF. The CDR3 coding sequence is TGTGCCAGCAGCACCGGACTAGCGCAGTACGAGCAGTACTTC.

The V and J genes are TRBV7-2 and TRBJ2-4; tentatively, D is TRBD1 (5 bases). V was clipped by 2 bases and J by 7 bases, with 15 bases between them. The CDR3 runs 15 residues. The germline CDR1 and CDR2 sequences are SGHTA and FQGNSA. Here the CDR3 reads CASSLSLPGWNIQYF. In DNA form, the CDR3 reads TGTGCCAGCAGCTTATCCCTCCCAGGGTGGAACATTCAGTACTTC.

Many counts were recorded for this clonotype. The CDR3 spells CASSPRQETQYF. The CDR3 region has the DNA TGTGCCAGCTCACCACGTCAAGAGACCCAGTACTTC. V is TRBV18 and J is TRBJ2-5; D gene ambiguous. V lost 1 base, J lost 2 bases, and 2 bases lay in between. Germline V CDR1 and CDR2: KGHSH, LQKENI. The CDR3 consists of 12 residues.

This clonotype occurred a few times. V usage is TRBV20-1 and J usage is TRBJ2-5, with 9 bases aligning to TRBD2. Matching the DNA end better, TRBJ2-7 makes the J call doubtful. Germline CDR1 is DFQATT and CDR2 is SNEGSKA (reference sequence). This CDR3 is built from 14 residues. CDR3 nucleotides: TGCAGTGCCGGTTCAGCGGGAGGCCCCTACGAGCAGTACTTC. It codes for CSAGSAGGPYEQYF.

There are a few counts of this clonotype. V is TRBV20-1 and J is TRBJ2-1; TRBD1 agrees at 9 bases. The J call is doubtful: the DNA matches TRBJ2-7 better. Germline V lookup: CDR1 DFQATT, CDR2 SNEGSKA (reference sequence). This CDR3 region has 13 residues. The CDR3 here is CSAGTGIAYEQYF. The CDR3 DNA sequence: TGCAGTGCTGGGACAGGGATAGCCTACGAGCAGTACTTC.

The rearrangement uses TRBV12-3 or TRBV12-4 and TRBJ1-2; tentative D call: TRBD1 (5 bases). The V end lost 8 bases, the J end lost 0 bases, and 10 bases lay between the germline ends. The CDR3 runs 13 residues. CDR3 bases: TGTGCCAGCGGGGCAGGTTCTAACTATGGCTACACCTTC. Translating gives CASGAGSNYGYTF.

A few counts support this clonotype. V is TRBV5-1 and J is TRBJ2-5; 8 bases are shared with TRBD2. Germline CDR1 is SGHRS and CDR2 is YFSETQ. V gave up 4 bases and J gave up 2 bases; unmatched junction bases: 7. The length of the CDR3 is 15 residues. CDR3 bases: TGCGCCAGCAGCCTCATAGCGGGACTTCAAGAGACCCAGTACTTC. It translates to CASSLIAGLQETQYF.

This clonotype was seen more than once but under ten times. The CDR3 DNA reads as TGTGCCAGCAGCTTGACAGTCACGGGAGGAGGGGGCTACACCTTC. Encoded protein: CASSLTVTGGGGYTF. The chain employs TRBV7-8 and TRBJ1-2; D may be TRBD1 (5 bases). Germline V gives CDR1 SGHVS, CDR2 FQNEAQ. This CDR3 spans 15 amino acids. V was clipped by 3 bases and J by 8 bases, with 19 bases between them.

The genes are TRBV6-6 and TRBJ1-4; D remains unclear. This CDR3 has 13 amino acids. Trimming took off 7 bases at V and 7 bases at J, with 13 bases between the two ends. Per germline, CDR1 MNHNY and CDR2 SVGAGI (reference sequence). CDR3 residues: CASTFIGGEKLFF. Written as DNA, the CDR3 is TGTGCCAGCACCTTCATAGGAGGTGAAAAACTGTTTTTT.

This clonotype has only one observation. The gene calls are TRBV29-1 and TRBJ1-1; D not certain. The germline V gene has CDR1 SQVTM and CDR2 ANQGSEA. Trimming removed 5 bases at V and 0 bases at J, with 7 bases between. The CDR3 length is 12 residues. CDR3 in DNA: TGCAGCGTTCTCATAATGAACACTGAAGCTTTCTTT. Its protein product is CSVLIMNTEAFF.

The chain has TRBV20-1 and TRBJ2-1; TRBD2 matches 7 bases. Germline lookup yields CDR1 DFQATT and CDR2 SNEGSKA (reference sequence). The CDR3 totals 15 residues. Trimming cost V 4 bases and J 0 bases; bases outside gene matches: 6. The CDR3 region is CSATPRGTSYNEQFF. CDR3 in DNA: TGCAGTGCTACCCCGCGGGGGACCTCCTACAATGAGCAGTTCTTC.

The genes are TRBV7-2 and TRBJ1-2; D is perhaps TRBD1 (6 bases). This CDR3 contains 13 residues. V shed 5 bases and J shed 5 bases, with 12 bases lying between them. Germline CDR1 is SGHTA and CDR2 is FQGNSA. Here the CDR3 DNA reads TGTGCCAGCAGCCCCCGGCAGGGGTATGGCTACACCTTC. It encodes CASSPRQGYGYTF. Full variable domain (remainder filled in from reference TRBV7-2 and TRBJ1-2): GAGVSQSPSNKVTEKGKDVELRCDPISGHTALYWYRQSLGQGLEFLIYFQGNSAPDKSGLPSDRFSAERTGGSVSTLTIQRTQQEDSAVYLCASSPRQGYGYTFGSGTRLTVV.

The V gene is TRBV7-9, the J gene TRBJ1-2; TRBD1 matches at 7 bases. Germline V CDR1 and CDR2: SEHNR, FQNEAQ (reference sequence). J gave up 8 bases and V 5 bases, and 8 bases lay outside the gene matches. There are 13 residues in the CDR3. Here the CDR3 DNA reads TGTGCCAGCAGCCAAAAACAGGGGTCCGGCTACACCTTC. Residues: CASSQKQGSGYTF.

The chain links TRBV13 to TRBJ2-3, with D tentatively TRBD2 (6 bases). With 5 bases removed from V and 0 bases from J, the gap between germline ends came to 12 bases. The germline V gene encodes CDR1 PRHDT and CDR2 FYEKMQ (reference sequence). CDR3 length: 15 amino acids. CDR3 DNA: TGTGCCAGCAGCCGCGGGACTGTAAGCACAGATACGCAGTATTTT. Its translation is CASSRGTVSTDTQYF.

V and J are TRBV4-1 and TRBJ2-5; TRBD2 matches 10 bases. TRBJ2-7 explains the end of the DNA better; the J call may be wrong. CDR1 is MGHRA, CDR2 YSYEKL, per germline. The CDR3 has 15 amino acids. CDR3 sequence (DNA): TGCGCCAGCAGCCTTACAGCGGGAGGGCTCTACGAGCAGTACTTC. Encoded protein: CASSLTAGGLYEQYF.

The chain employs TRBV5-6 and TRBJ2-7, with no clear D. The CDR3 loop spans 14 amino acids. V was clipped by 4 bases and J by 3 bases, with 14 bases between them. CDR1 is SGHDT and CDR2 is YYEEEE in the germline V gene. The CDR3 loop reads CASSLSSTYYEQYF. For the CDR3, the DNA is TGTGCCAGCAGCCTCTCCTCTACTTACTACGAGCAGTACTTC.

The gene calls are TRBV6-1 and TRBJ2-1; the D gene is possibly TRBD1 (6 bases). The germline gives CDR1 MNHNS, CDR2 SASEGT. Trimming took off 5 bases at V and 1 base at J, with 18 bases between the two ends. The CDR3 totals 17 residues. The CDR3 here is CASSLAPGAGSYNEQFF. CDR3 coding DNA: TGTGCCAGCAGTCTCGCCCCAGGGGCTGGTTCCTACAATGAGCAGTTCTTC.

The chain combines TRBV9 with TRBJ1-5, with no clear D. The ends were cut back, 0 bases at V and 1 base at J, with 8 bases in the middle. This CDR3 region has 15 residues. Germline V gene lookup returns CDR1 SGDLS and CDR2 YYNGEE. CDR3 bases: TGTGCCAGCAGCGTAGGGGAGTGGAGCAATCAGCCCCAGCATTTT. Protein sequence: CASSVGEWSNQPQHF.

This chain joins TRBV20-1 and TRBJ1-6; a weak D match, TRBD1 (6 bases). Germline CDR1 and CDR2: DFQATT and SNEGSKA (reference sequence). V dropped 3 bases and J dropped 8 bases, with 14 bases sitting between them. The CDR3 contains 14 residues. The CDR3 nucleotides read TGCAGTGCTAGGGAACAGGGAGGGCATTCACCCCTCCACTTT. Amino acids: CSAREQGGHSPLHF.

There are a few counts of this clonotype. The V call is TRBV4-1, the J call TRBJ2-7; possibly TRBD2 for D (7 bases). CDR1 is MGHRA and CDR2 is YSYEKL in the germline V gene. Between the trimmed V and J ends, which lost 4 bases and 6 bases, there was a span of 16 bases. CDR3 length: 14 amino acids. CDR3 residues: CASSPPGEGAEQYF. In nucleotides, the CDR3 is TGCGCCAGCAGCCCACCAGGGGAGGGAGCCGAGCAGTACTTC.

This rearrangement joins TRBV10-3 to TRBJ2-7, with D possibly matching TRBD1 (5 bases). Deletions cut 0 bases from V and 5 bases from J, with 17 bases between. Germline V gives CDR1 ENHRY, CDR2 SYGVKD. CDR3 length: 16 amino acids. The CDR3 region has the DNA TGTGCCATCAGTGAGTCGTATTTCCAGGGTAATCACGAGCAGTACTTC. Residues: CAISESYFQGNHEQYF.